This T cell receptor beta chain was profiled in a study of cytomegalovirus exposure and HLA in healthy donors. V was cut by 4 bases and J by 4 bases, with 11 bases left in between. The CDR3 consists of 13 residues. Germline V gene lookup returns CDR1 SGHRS and CDR2 YFSETQ. Primers: 60 Vbeta forward and 13 Jbeta reverse. Sequenced by immunoSEQ multiplex PCR; TCRdb stores in-frame clones only, minus some. Its table lists 74,000 or so clones. V and J are TRBV5-1 and TRBJ2-5, with a possible D match to TRBD2 (6 bases). The receptor was derived from a woman aged 60-75 years in good health and CMV-seronegative. Sequenced input: PBMCs. The CDR3 DNA is TGCGCCAGCAGCCCGGGAGACCCAGAGACCCAGTACTTC. Protein: CASSPGDPETQYF.